The 15 T cell receptor beta chains listed next were all sequenced from one sample in a study of T-cell memory formation after mild COVID-19. TCRdb ran MiXCR on the 5' RACE reads and lists one entry per CDR3 protein. The table lists tens of thousands of distinct CDR3 sequences, roughly 16% of them singletons. Sequencing was done on a sample of PBMCs or a T cell subset sorted from them (not recorded which). Source of these receptors: a man between 18 and 29 years old who had mild COVID-19 (a few samples of this study predate the infection). Cell type and time point are not known.

The table lists this clonotype with a few counts. Compared with germline, one end of the junction differs, possibly owing to a read error. The J gene is TRBJ1-5, the V gene TRBV6-5; D gene uncertain. Per germline, CDR1 MNHEY and CDR2 SVGAGI. The CDR3 has 13 amino acids. CDR3 in amino acids: CASSYSGNKPQHF. The CDR3 DNA follows: TGTGCCAGCAGTTACTCGGGCAATAAGCCCCAGCATTTT.

This clonotype was observed a handful of times. The chain has TRBV7-9 and TRBJ2-1; a possible D gene is TRBD2 (5 bases). With 5 bases removed from V and 9 bases from J, the gap between germline ends came to 11 bases. The CDR3 is 12 amino acids. CDR1 and CDR2 (germline): SEHNR, FQNEAQ (reference sequence). In nucleotides, the CDR3 is TGTGCCAGCAGCCCCCTAGCCCGTGAGCAGTTCTTC. Encoded protein: CASSPLAREQFF.

This clonotype occurred a few times. The rearrangement uses TRBV27 and TRBJ1-4; D ambiguous. CDR1 is MNHEY and CDR2 is SMNVEV in the germline V gene (reference sequence). V lost 3 bases, J lost 0 bases, and 11 bases lay in between. The CDR3 has 16 residues. CDR3: CASSLAAYATNEKLFF. In DNA form, the CDR3 reads TGTGCCAGCAGTTTGGCGGCCTATGCAACTAATGAAAAACTGTTTTTT.

This clonotype was seen a handful of times. The chain has TRBV6-6 and TRBJ1-5; 7 positions agree with TRBD1. V trimming: 5 bases; J trimming: 6 bases; junction bases outside the gene matches: 7. Germline loops: CDR1 MNHNY, CDR2 SVGAGI (reference sequence). The CDR3 is made up of 14 amino acids. CDR3 amino acids: CASSDLTGVQPQHF. The CDR3 DNA reads TGTGCCAGCAGTGATCTTACAGGGGTTCAGCCCCAGCATTTT.

This CDR3 reads CASSPRAISNQPQHF. As DNA, the CDR3 is TGCGCCAGCAGCCCCCGGGCAATTAGCAATCAGCCCCAGCATTTT. The gene calls are TRBV4-1 and TRBJ1-5; D gene uncertain. CDR1 MGHRA and CDR2 YSYEKL come from the germline V gene. The CDR3 totals 15 residues. V shed 4 bases and J shed 0 bases, with 10 bases lying between them.

The sample holds a few counts of this clonotype. The gene calls are TRBV7-6 and TRBJ2-5; a possible D gene is TRBD2 (5 bases). Trimming removed 5 bases at V and 7 bases at J, with 8 bases between. The CDR3 is 11 residues long. CDR1 and CDR2 from the germline V gene are SGHVS and FNYEAQ. Here the CDR3 reads CASSLGGTQYF. Here the CDR3 DNA reads TGTGCCAGCAGCCTCGGAGGGACCCAGTACTTC.

The chain combines TRBV29-1 with TRBJ1-1, with D perhaps matching TRBD1 (5 bases). This CDR3 spans 13 amino acids. V was clipped by 6 bases and J by 11 bases, with 22 bases between them. Per germline, CDR1 SQVTM and CDR2 ANQGSEA. The CDR3 coding sequence is TGCAGCGTAGATACCGGGACCGCCGACGAGGCTTTCTTT. Its translation is CSVDTGTADEAFF.

This CDR3 is CASRQTGGLNDEQFF. In DNA, the CDR3 is TGTGCCAGCAGGCAAACAGGGGGCCTAAACGATGAGCAGTTCTTC. V and J are TRBV25-1 and TRBJ2-1; 9 bases match TRBD1. CDR3 length equals 15 residues. Losses at the gene ends were 6 bases for V and 8 bases for J; bases not matched to a gene: 11. CDR1 is MGHDK and CDR2 is SYGVNS in the germline V gene.

This clonotype came up a few times. The chain carries TRBV10-3 and TRBJ1-3; D not certain. Germline V gene data show CDR1 as ENHRY and CDR2 as SYGVKD. V shed 7 bases and J shed 6 bases, with 13 bases lying between them. The CDR3 is made up of 13 amino acids. CDR3 sequence reads: CAIKGRTVNTIYF. In DNA form, the CDR3 reads TGTGCCATCAAGGGCAGGACCGTAAACACCATATATTTT.

The V gene is TRBV27, the J gene TRBJ1-5; the D is unclear. The CDR3 totals 13 residues. Trimming left V 5 bases short and J 4 bases short, with 9 bases between. Per germline, CDR1 MNHEY and CDR2 SMNVEV (reference sequence). The CDR3: CASSGLGNQPQHF. As DNA, the CDR3 is TGTGCCAGCAGTGGCCTGGGTAATCAGCCCCAGCATTTT.

CDR3: CASSNPRTGTAGANVLTF. The CDR3 coding sequence is TGTGCCAGCAGCAACCCGAGGACAGGGACGGCCGGGGCCAACGTCCTGACTTTC. The rearrangement links TRBV6-2 or TRBV6-3 to TRBJ2-6; 8 bases align to TRBD1. CDR1 and CDR2 (germline): MNHEY, SVGEGT. The trim removed 6 bases at V and 4 bases at J, leaving 14 bases unmatched. The CDR3 spans 18 residues.

V gene TRBV7-2 combines with J gene TRBJ2-1; D is perhaps TRBD1 (6 bases). Germline assignment: CDR1 SGHTA and CDR2 FQGNSA. The CDR3 totals 14 residues. Trimming left V 2 bases short and J 8 bases short, with 13 bases between. This chain's CDR3 is CASSLISRGHEQFF. The CDR3 DNA sequence: TGTGCCAGCAGCTTAATCTCCAGGGGACATGAGCAGTTCTTC.

This clonotype was seen just once. The chain combines TRBV6-5 with TRBJ1-6, with 9 bases aligning to TRBD1. The CDR3 is made up of 14 amino acids. In germline, CDR1 is MNHEY, CDR2 SVGAGI. Germline trimming cut 7 bases from V and 10 bases from J; bases unmatched to any gene: 8. The CDR3 loop is CASTTQGAGSPLHF. The CDR3 coding sequence is TGTGCCAGCACTACACAGGGGGCAGGGTCACCCCTCCACTTT.

This clonotype was observed at least ten times. The gene calls are TRBV7-2 and TRBJ2-3; D ambiguous. V was trimmed by 5 bases and J by 1 base, leaving 4 bases between them. CDR3 length: 12 residues. Germline V CDR1 and CDR2: SGHTA, FQGNSA. The CDR3 DNA follows: TGTGCCAGCAGCCGGGGCACAGATACGCAGTATTTT. Translation gives CASSRGTDTQYF.

This clonotype was detected a few times. J is TRBJ1-5 and V is TRBV7-8, with TRBD1 matching over 7 bases. The trim removed 3 bases at V and 0 bases at J, leaving 2 bases unmatched. The CDR3 length is 15 residues. Germline CDR1 SGHVS, CDR2 FQNEAQ. CDR3 region: CASSLGQHSNQPQHF. Written as DNA, the CDR3 is TGTGCCAGCAGCTTGGGACAGCATAGCAATCAGCCCCAGCATTTT.